The 23 T cell receptor beta chains presented below share a single source sample, sequenced in a study of blood T cell repertoires in COVID-19. Generated by immunoSEQ multiplex PCR, the TCRdb table keeps only in-frame clones and is missing some. The sample gives about 250,000 clones, 70% to 90% of which show up once; roughly 4% is in the top ten. Sequenced input: PBMCs or T cells enriched from blood (not recorded which). All receptors derive from a woman in her thirties who had recovered from COVID-19.

The rearrangement joins TRBV15 to TRBJ1-4; tentatively, D is TRBD1 (5 bases). This CDR3 contains 14 residues. Germline V gene data show CDR1 as LNHNV and CDR2 as YYDKDF (reference sequence). V was clipped by 2 bases and J by 8 bases, with 12 bases between them. DNA for the CDR3: TGTGCCACCAGCAGAAAGGGGTTCCCCGAAAAACTGTTTTTT. Translated: CATSRKGFPEKLFF.

CDR3 sequence: CASSLGLGEFLAKNIQYF. The CDR3 region has the DNA TGTGCCAGCAGCTTAGGGCTAGGAGAATTCCTAGCCAAAAACATTCAGTACTTC. The rearrangement links TRBV7-2 to TRBJ2-4; D unclear. V shed 1 base and J shed 0 bases, with 16 bases lying between them. Germline CDR1 reads SGHTA; CDR2 reads FQGNSA. The CDR3 length is 18 residues.

V is TRBV28 and J is TRBJ1-1; D is ambiguous. Germline V CDR1 and CDR2: MDHEN, SYDVKM. V lost 6 bases, J lost 1 base, and 3 bases lay in between. The CDR3 is 11 amino acids. This CDR3 is CASSKNTEAFF. CDR3 bases: TGTGCCAGCAGCAAGAACACTGAAGCTTTCTTT.

The gene calls are TRBV18 and TRBJ1-2; D is possibly TRBD1 (6 bases). The CDR3 is made up of 14 amino acids. Germline CDR1 KGHSH, CDR2 LQKENI. The ends were cut back, 6 bases at V and 2 bases at J, with 13 bases in the middle. CDR3 bases: TGTGCCAGCTCGCCCAACGGACAGAACTATGGCTACACCTTC. Its translation is CASSPNGQNYGYTF.

The chain has TRBV2 and TRBJ2-7; a possible D gene is TRBD1 (5 bases). Deletions cut 4 bases from V and 3 bases from J, with 10 bases between. This CDR3 is built from 13 residues. Germline CDR1 is SNHLY and CDR2 is FYNNEI. The CDR3 coding sequence is TGTGCCAGCAGTGGGGGCCAGGTCTACGAGCAGTACTTC. Protein sequence: CASSGGQVYEQYF.

The rearrangement uses TRBV15 and TRBJ2-7, with 7 bases lining up with TRBD1. J gave up 1 base and V 3 bases, and 6 bases lay outside the gene matches. Germline-derived CDR1 and CDR2 are LNHNV and YYDKDF (reference sequence). The CDR3 runs 15 residues. In nucleotides, the CDR3 is TGTGCCACCAGCAGGGGACAGATCTTATCCTACGAGCAGTACTTC. It is translated as CATSRGQILSYEQYF. Together with reference TRBV15 and TRBJ2-7, the CDR3 gives the full variable domain: DAMVIQNPRYQVTQFGKPVTLSCSQTLNHNVMYWYQQKSSQAPKLLFHYYDKDFNNEADTPDNFQSRRPNTSFCFLDIRSPGLGDTAMYLCATSRGQILSYEQYFGPGTRLTVT.

This chain joins TRBV9 and TRBJ2-6, with 7 nucleotides matching TRBD1. The V gene's germline CDR1 is SGDLS and CDR2 YYNGEE. Germline trimming cut 0 bases from V and 0 bases from J; bases unmatched to any gene: 12. The CDR3 has 20 residues. For the CDR3, the DNA is TGTGCCAGCAGCGTAGAAAGTTTGGGACAGACATTCTCTGGGGCCAACGTCCTGACTTTC. It codes for CASSVESLGQTFSGANVLTF.

The J gene is TRBJ1-1, the V gene TRBV6-1, with D tentatively TRBD1 (5 bases). CDR3 length equals 13 residues. The germline CDR1 and CDR2 sequences are MNHNS and SASEGT. The V gene lost 2 bases and the J gene lost 4 bases, with 8 bases spanning the gap. The CDR3 protein is CASSEQGGTEAFF. The CDR3, as DNA: TGTGCCAGCAGTGAACAGGGCGGCACTGAAGCTTTCTTT.

This sequence joins TRBV6-5 and TRBJ2-7; perhaps TRBD1 as D (5 bases). The CDR3 totals 12 residues. Trimming left V 3 bases short and J 4 bases short, with 7 bases between. CDR1 is MNHEY and CDR2 is SVGAGI in the germline V gene. The DNA of the CDR3 is TGTGCCAGCAGTTATCAGGGATACGAGCAGTACTTC. This encodes CASSYQGYEQYF.

The CDR3 loop is CATSRFRGSYNEQFF. The CDR3 region has the DNA TGTGCCACCAGCAGGTTCAGGGGCTCCTACAATGAGCAGTTCTTC. V usage is TRBV15 and J usage is TRBJ2-1; D might be TRBD1 (6 bases). The germline V gene has CDR1 LNHNV and CDR2 YYDKDF (reference sequence). The CDR3 totals 15 residues. V was pared by 3 bases and J by 0 bases, with 9 bases between.

The chain combines TRBV3-1 (or the pseudogene TRBV3-2) with TRBJ2-1; D not resolved. The CDR3 spans 11 residues. CDR1 and CDR2 from the germline V gene are LGHDT and YNNKEL (reference sequence). Trimming took 3 bases from V and 10 from J, leaving 7 bases between them. CDR3 region: CASSQLGEQFF. CDR3 bases: TGTGCCAGCAGCCAGCTAGGCGAGCAGTTCTTC.

The chain combines TRBV28 with TRBJ2-3; D uncertain. Trimming removed 6 bases from V and 0 bases from J, with 16 bases in between. CDR3 length equals 16 residues. Germline loops: CDR1 MDHEN, CDR2 SYDVKM. This CDR3 is CASSPMGPISTDTQYF. The DNA of the CDR3 is TGTGCCAGCAGCCCCATGGGCCCAATAAGCACAGATACGCAGTATTTT.

The chain couples TRBV6-2 or TRBV6-3 to TRBJ2-7; 13 nucleotides align to TRBD2. The CDR3 covers 21 residues. Looked up from germline, CDR1 is MNHEY and CDR2 is SVGEGT. J gave up 0 bases and V 0 bases, and 14 bases lay outside the gene matches. CDR3 in DNA: TGTGCCAGCAGTTACTCGACAGGGAAGGGACTAGCGGGACGCTACTCCTACGAGCAGTACTTC. Amino acid sequence: CASSYSTGKGLAGRYSYEQYF.

This clone was seen more than once but under ten times. The rearrangement uses TRBV2 and TRBJ1-6, with 7 bases fitting TRBD1. The V and J ends lost 3 bases and 6 bases, in that order; junction bases with no gene match: 2. Germline CDR1 is SNHLY and CDR2 is FYNNEI. The CDR3 loop spans 14 amino acids. In DNA, the CDR3 is TGTGCCAGCAGTGATGGGGACAGTAATTCACCCCTCCACTTT. This codes for CASSDGDSNSPLHF.

The V and J genes are TRBV7-2 and TRBJ2-3, with a weak D call TRBD2 (5 bases). V lost 3 bases to trimming and J lost 0 bases, with 16 bases between them. The CDR3 is made up of 17 amino acids. Germline V lookup: CDR1 SGHTA, CDR2 FQGNSA. The CDR3 DNA is TGTGCCAGCAGCTTCTTTGGGCCCCCGGGGAGCACAGATACGCAGTATTTT. It is translated as CASSFFGPPGSTDTQYF.

The chain links TRBV28 to TRBJ2-5; D perhaps matches TRBD2 (6 bases). Between the trimmed V and J ends, which lost 7 bases and 2 bases, there was a span of 17 bases. This CDR3 has 15 amino acids. Germline V gene lookup returns CDR1 MDHEN and CDR2 SYDVKM. DNA for the CDR3: TGTGCCAGCACCGGTAGCGGAGCCTTACAAGAGACCCAGTACTTC. It yields the protein CASTGSGALQETQYF.

This clone was observed many times. The chain uses TRBV11-3 and TRBJ1-1; D not certain. Germline loops: CDR1 SGHNT, CDR2 YENEEA. CDR3 size: 13 residues. Trimming took 4 bases from V and 4 from J, leaving 10 bases between them. In DNA form, the CDR3 reads TGTGCCAGCAGCTCTCCCCGAGGCACTGAAGCTTTCTTT. It encodes CASSSPRGTEAFF.

The chain has TRBV7-2 and TRBJ1-3, with TRBD1 matching 9 bases. V dropped 5 bases and J dropped 0; count of bases not matched to a gene: 11. Germline V CDR1 and CDR2: SGHTA, FQGNSA. CDR3 length: 18 amino acids. CDR3 region: CASSTPGTGKISGNTIYF. As DNA, the CDR3 is TGTGCCAGCAGCACCCCCGGGACAGGGAAGATCTCTGGAAACACCATATATTTT.

The sample holds a few counts of this clone. The rearrangement uses TRBV10-3 and TRBJ1-1, with D perhaps matching TRBD1 (5 bases). The CDR3 extends over 14 amino acids. Germline CDR1 reads ENHRY; CDR2 reads SYGVKD. V lost 2 bases, J lost 6 bases, and 13 bases lay in between. The CDR3: CAISERRSGAEAFF. In nucleotides, the CDR3 is TGTGCCATCAGTGAGCGGAGATCGGGGGCTGAAGCTTTCTTT.

V is TRBV27 and J is TRBJ1-2; TRBD1 matches 8 bases. Germline CDR1 and CDR2: MNHEY and SMNVEV (reference sequence). V dropped 5 bases and J dropped 5; count of bases not matched to a gene: 10. The CDR3 covers 15 residues. CDR3 loop: CASSLAGQAIYGYTF. The CDR3, as DNA: TGTGCCAGCAGTCTCGCGGGACAGGCCATTTATGGCTACACCTTC.

The chain has TRBV5-1 and TRBJ1-6; no firm D call. With 0 bases removed from V and 8 bases from J, the gap between germline ends came to 12 bases. The CDR3 covers 15 residues. Germline CDR1 reads SGHRS; CDR2 reads YFSETQ. The CDR3 spells CASSLGQIGDSPLHF. The CDR3 DNA sequence: TGCGCCAGCAGCTTGGGACAAATAGGTGATTCACCCCTCCACTTT.

The genes are TRBV30 and TRBJ1-3, with 7 bases lining up with TRBD1. Germline V gene sequence: CDR1 GTSNPN, CDR2 SVGIG (reference sequence). The CDR3 has 15 amino acids. Trimming removed 2 bases from V and 0 bases from J; junction bases left unmatched: 4. CDR3 residues: CAWSPGQSSGNTIYF. The CDR3 DNA sequence: TGTGCCTGGAGTCCGGGACAGAGCTCTGGAAACACCATATATTTT.

Worth noting for this clone: With a far larger clone one base away, a read error is the likely cause. The chain carries TRBV27 and TRBJ1-6; D uncertain. CDR3 length: 13 residues. Trimming removed 3 bases at V and 7 bases at J, with 7 bases between. Germline CDR1 is MNHEY and CDR2 is SMNVEV (reference sequence). The CDR3 DNA reads TGTGCCAGCAGTTTCTCCGGGAATTCACCCCTCCACTTT. Residues: CASSFSGNSPLHF.